This T cell receptor (beta chain) was captured by sequencing in a study of shared clonotypes between healthy human individuals. Template for every sorted-subset replicate PCR totaled about 0.2 ug DNA, 25,000 to 35,000 T cell genomes. TCRdb's table, derived via immunoSEQ multiplex PCR, lists solely in-frame clones and lacks some. Here the sample spans approximately 1.1 million clones, 75% to 80% being singletons. The germline CDR1 and CDR2 sequences are SGDLS and YYNGEE. Trimming took off 0 bases at V and 7 bases at J, with 8 bases between the two ends. The CDR3 runs to 13 residues. Study results and limitations: Memory subsets had estimated richness that was generally smaller than that of naive subsets.

Details on this clone: Its antigen is unidentified. Other DNA sequences from this sample encode an identical CDR3 as well.

The chain couples TRBV9 to TRBJ2-1; D uncertain. The clonotype comes from a young man in good health. Some clones in this sample may be carry-over from other donors' samples. Sequences were obtained from memory CD4+ T cells from PBMCs. Documented subset: CD45RA-negative fraction. CDR3 sequence: CASSVGSVNEQFF. The CDR3 DNA sequence: TGTGCCAGCAGCGTAGGGTCGGTTAATGAGCAGTTCTTC.